These 14 T cell receptor beta chains share one sample of origin, sequenced in a study of blood T cell repertoires in COVID-19. The table came from immunoSEQ multiplex PCR; TCRdb's copy has only in-frame clones and leaves some out. In the table there are roughly 170,000 clones, 81% of which are singletons. The sample taken for sequencing was PBMCs or T cells enriched from blood (not recorded which). These receptors were obtained from a woman aged 40-49 years with acute COVID-19.

This chain joins TRBV5-1 and TRBJ2-1, with 9 bases matching TRBD2. V shed 3 bases and J 8 bases; nucleotides not matched to a gene: 15. CDR1 is SGHRS, CDR2 YFSETQ, per germline. The CDR3 contains 17 residues. The CDR3 bases are TGCGCCAGCAGCTCGGGCCCAGGCGCGGGAGGGCGGGATGAGCAGTTCTTC. This translates into CASSSGPGAGGRDEQFF.

This clone was found a few times. V usage is TRBV5-5 and J usage is TRBJ2-5; no clear D gene. The CDR3 covers 11 residues. Per germline, CDR1 SGHKS and CDR2 YYEKEE (reference sequence). V was cut by 6 bases and J by 7 bases, with 10 bases left in between. The CDR3 loop is CASTVFGTQYF. CDR3 DNA sequence: TGTGCCAGCACGGTGTTTGGGACCCAGTACTTC.

J is TRBJ2-1 and V is TRBV5-4; TRBD2 matches at 12 bases. The CDR3 runs to 16 residues. Trimming at V came to 7 bases and at J to 4 bases, leaving 9 bases not matched to a gene. The germline CDR1 and CDR2 sequences are SGHNT and YYREEE (reference sequence). For the CDR3, the DNA is TGTGCCAGCGGGGGGGCTAGCGGGAGGGCGTACAATGAGCAGTTCTTC. It encodes CASGGASGRAYNEQFF.

The chain couples TRBV28 to TRBJ2-4; 7 bases map to TRBD1. The germline V gene has CDR1 MDHEN and CDR2 SYDVKM. The CDR3 spans 17 residues. V lost 3 bases, J lost 0 bases, and 8 bases stayed unmatched. CDR3 sequence (DNA): TGTGCCAGCAGTTTCCCCGGGACAGATCTAGCCAAAAACATTCAGTACTTC. Translating gives CASSFPGTDLAKNIQYF.

The chain couples TRBV2 to TRBJ1-6; D is ambiguous. The CDR3 sequence is 13 residues long. Germline assignment: CDR1 SNHLY and CDR2 FYNNEI. V was trimmed by 2 bases and J by 7 bases, leaving 6 bases between them. The CDR3, as DNA: TGTGCCAGCAGTGAAATGGAGAATTCACCCCTCCACTTT. It yields the protein CASSEMENSPLHF.

The rearrangement joins TRBV5-4 to TRBJ1-2; TRBD1 matches 7 bases. V was pared by 4 bases and J by 0 bases, with 9 bases of the junction left unmatched. The CDR3 sequence is 16 residues long. The germline CDR1 and CDR2 sequences are SGHNT and YYREEE (reference sequence). CDR3 DNA sequence: TGTGCCAGCAGCCCCGGAGGGGGCGCGTCTAACTATGGCTACACCTTC. Its protein product is CASSPGGGASNYGYTF.

The sample holds a few counts of this clone. The chain joins TRBV5-1 to TRBJ2-3; the match to TRBD2 covers 8 bases. The germline gives CDR1 SGHRS, CDR2 YFSETQ. V was pared by 7 bases and J by 8 bases, with 9 bases of the junction left unmatched. The CDR3 is 13 amino acids. The CDR3 loop is CASLGLDGGTQYF. The CDR3 bases are TGCGCCAGCTTGGGACTAGATGGAGGTACGCAGTATTTT.

This chain links TRBV4-1 with TRBJ2-7; 8 bases line up with TRBD1. CDR1 is MGHRA, CDR2 YSYEKL, per germline. The CDR3 has 15 amino acids. The junction had 3 bases not matched to a gene; V was cut back by 1 base and J by 1 base. CDR3 residues: CASSQGQGTSYEQYF. For the CDR3, the DNA is TGCGCCAGCAGCCAAGGACAGGGGACTTCCTACGAGCAGTACTTC.

The chain links TRBV12-3 or TRBV12-4 to TRBJ1-2; TRBD1 aligns across 7 bases. The CDR3 is 13 residues long. The trim removed 5 bases at V and 6 bases at J, leaving 6 bases unmatched. As DNA, the CDR3 is TGTGCCAGCAGTGAGGGGACAGCGGATGGCTACACCTTC. Its translation: CASSEGTADGYTF.

The table lists this clone with a few counts. The gene calls are TRBV2 and TRBJ1-5; D perhaps matches TRBD1 (6 bases). The CDR3 has 17 amino acids. V was trimmed by 6 bases and J by 4 bases, leaving 22 bases between them. Germline lookup yields CDR1 SNHLY and CDR2 FYNNEI. The CDR3 region is CASSPPGHLILNQPQHF. As DNA, the CDR3 is TGTGCCAGCAGCCCTCCGGGACACCTAATTCTAAATCAGCCCCAGCATTTT.

The chain joins TRBV13 to TRBJ2-2; perhaps TRBD2 as D (5 bases). Trimming cost V 3 bases and J 7 bases, with 6 bases left between them. The CDR3 totals 12 residues. The germline V gene encodes CDR1 PRHDT and CDR2 FYEKMQ (reference sequence). CDR3 DNA: TGTGCCAGCAGCTTGGAGGACGGGGAGCTGTTTTTT. Amino acid sequence: CASSLEDGELFF.

This clone was counted once. The V call is TRBV6-4, the J call TRBJ2-5; no firm D call. This CDR3 spans 13 amino acids. V lost 5 bases and J lost 4, with 11 bases in between. CDR1 is MRHNA, CDR2 SNTAGT, per germline. The CDR3 loop is CASSPDLGETQYF. The CDR3 bases are TGTGCCAGCAGTCCTGACTTAGGAGAGACCCAGTACTTC.

This chain joins TRBV10-3 and TRBJ1-2, with 7 bases that match TRBD1. The CDR3 has 16 amino acids. Per the germline V gene, CDR1 is ENHRY and CDR2 is SYGVKD. Trimming at V came to 11 bases and at J to 3 bases, leaving 18 bases not matched to a gene. This CDR3 is CAVAGLKGTGDYGYTF. For the CDR3, the DNA is TGTGCCGTCGCAGGACTCAAGGGAACAGGGGACTATGGCTACACCTTC.

V gene TRBV6-6 combines with J gene TRBJ2-7; 10 nucleotides match TRBD2. The junction had 16 bases not matched to a gene; V was cut back by 5 bases and J by 0 bases. This CDR3 has 19 residues. Germline assignment: CDR1 MNHNY and CDR2 SVGAGI (reference sequence). Here the CDR3 reads CASSPLPHLAGVYSYEQYF. CDR3 DNA: TGTGCCAGCAGTCCTTTACCCCATCTAGCGGGAGTGTACTCCTACGAGCAGTACTTC.